This T cell receptor beta chain derives from a study of T cell responses to AZD1222 COVID-19 vaccine. Clones were sequenced by immunoSEQ multiplex PCR, and TCRdb holds only the in-frame ones, with some missing. The sample holds approximately 110,000 clones, around 87% seen once. Findings and caveats of the study: Samples come after the peak T cell response, not at day 14. Of spike-specific TCRs, nearly half reportedly target regions left unmutated in variants. Following two doses of AZD1222, Spike-specific TCR breadth and depth rose.

Germline CDR1 is SNHLY and CDR2 is FYNNEI. The CDR3 contains 14 residues. Deletions cut 0 bases from V and 5 bases from J, with 8 bases between. Concerning this clone itself: What it recognizes is unknown.

The chain combines TRBV2 with TRBJ1-5; D gene uncertain. The sample was peripheral blood, taken on day 0 of AZD1222 vaccination. The sequence was collected from an adult in good health. CDR3 sequence (DNA): TGTGCCAGCAGTGAAGCCTCCATCTATCAGCCCCAGCATTTT. Residues: CASSEASIYQPQHF.